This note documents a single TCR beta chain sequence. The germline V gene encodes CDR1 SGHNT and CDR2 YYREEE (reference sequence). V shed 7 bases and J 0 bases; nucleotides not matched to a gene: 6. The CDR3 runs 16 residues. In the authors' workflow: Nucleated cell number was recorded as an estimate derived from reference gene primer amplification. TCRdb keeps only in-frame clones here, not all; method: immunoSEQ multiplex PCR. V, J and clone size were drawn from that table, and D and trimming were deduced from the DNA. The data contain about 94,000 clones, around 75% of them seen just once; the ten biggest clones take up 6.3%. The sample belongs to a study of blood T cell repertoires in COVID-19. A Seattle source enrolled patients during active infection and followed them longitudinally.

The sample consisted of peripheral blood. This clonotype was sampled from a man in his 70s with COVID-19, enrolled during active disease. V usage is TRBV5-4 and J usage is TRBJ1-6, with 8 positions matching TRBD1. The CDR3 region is CASGRTGTSYNSPLHF. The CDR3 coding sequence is TGTGCCAGCGGGAGGACAGGGACCTCCTATAATTCACCCCTCCACTTT.